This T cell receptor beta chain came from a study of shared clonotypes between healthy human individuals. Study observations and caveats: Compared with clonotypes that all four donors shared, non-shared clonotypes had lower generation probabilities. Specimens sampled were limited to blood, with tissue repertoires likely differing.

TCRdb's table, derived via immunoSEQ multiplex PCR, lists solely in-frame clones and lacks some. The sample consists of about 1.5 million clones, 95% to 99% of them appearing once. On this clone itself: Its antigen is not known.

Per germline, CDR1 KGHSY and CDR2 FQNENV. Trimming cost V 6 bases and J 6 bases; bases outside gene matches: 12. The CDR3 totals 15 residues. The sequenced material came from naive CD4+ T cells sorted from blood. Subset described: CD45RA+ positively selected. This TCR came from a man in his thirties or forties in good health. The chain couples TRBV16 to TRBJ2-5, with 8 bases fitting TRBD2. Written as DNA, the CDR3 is TGTGCCAGCAGTCGACATTCGGGAGGGGTAAAGACCCAGTACTTC. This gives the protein CASSRHSGGVKTQYF.